The 18 T cell receptor beta chains below come from one sample, sequenced in a study of T cell responses to AZD1222 COVID-19 vaccine. TCRdb's copy holds only in-frame clones and misses some; the assay was immunoSEQ multiplex PCR. The sample yields some 150,000 clones, about 90% seen once. The sequences come from peripheral blood, collected on day 0 of MenACWY control vaccination. Every receptor here comes from an adult in good health.

The rearrangement uses TRBV10-1 and TRBJ2-7, with 9 bases aligning to TRBD1. Trimming took 5 bases from V and 5 from J; bases not matched to a gene: 7. The CDR3 totals 14 residues. Germline values: CDR1 WNHNN, CDR2 SYGVQD (reference sequence). CDR3 sequence reads: CASSPGTGLNEQYF. The CDR3, as DNA: TGCGCCAGCAGTCCCGGGACAGGGCTGAACGAGCAGTACTTC.

This chain joins TRBV28 and TRBJ2-7; D is possibly TRBD1 or TRBD2 (5 bases each). Germline V gene data show CDR1 as MDHEN and CDR2 as SYDVKM. Between the trimmed V and J ends, which lost 3 bases and 1 base, there was a span of 13 bases. This CDR3 region has 15 residues. The CDR3 DNA follows: TGTGCCAGCAGTTTGAGAGGGACCGCATCCTACGAGCAGTACTTC. It specifies CASSLRGTASYEQYF.

The V call is TRBV24-1, the J call TRBJ1-5; D remains unclear. This CDR3 has 15 amino acids. Trimming cost V 10 bases and J 6 bases, with 21 bases left between them. Germline V gene sequence: CDR1 KGHDR, CDR2 SFDVKD. As DNA, the CDR3 is TGTGCCACTATCCGGAGTTTGGTGTCGCGTCAGCCCCAGCATTTT. Residues: CATIRSLVSRQPQHF.

The chain carries TRBV18 and TRBJ2-5; possible D gene TRBD2, 6 bases. The V and J ends lost 7 bases and 2 bases respectively, with 11 bases between them. Germline CDR1 KGHSH, CDR2 LQKENI. The CDR3 runs 13 residues. Here the CDR3 reads CASLGTVQETQYF. As DNA, the CDR3 is TGTGCCAGCTTAGGGACTGTACAAGAGACCCAGTACTTC.

The rearrangement uses TRBV9 and TRBJ2-2, with a tentative D call TRBD1 (6 bases). V was cut by 2 bases and J by 0 bases, with 14 bases left in between. In germline, CDR1 is SGDLS, CDR2 YYNGEE. This CDR3 is built from 17 residues. This CDR3 is CASSVLRGSANTGELFF. The CDR3 DNA reads TGTGCCAGCAGCGTTCTCAGGGGCAGTGCGAACACCGGGGAGCTGTTTTTT.

This chain uses TRBV24-1 with TRBJ2-3; the D gene could be TRBD1 or TRBD2 (6 bases each). The CDR3 loop spans 13 amino acids. Germline V CDR1 and CDR2: KGHDR, SFDVKD. The ends were cut back, 5 bases at V and 6 bases at J, with 11 bases in the middle. This CDR3 reads CATSGGAPDTQYF. CDR3 sequence (DNA): TGTGCCACCAGTGGGGGGGCACCCGATACGCAGTATTTT.

V is TRBV2 and J is TRBJ2-2, with a possible D match to TRBD1 (8 bases). This CDR3 is 15 amino acids long. Germline V gene sequence: CDR1 SNHLY, CDR2 FYNNEI. With 6 bases removed from V and 3 bases from J, the gap between germline ends came to 14 bases. This CDR3 is CASRAGQADTGELFF. The CDR3 region has the DNA TGTGCCAGCAGAGCGGGACAGGCCGACACCGGGGAGCTGTTTTTT.

The table lists this clone with a count of one. This chain links TRBV5-8 with TRBJ2-2; 8 bases match TRBD1. V lost 4 bases and J lost 1; bases outside the gene matches: 6. The CDR3 spans 16 residues. Germline lookup yields CDR1 SGHTS and CDR2 YDEGEE. In nucleotides, the CDR3 is TGTGCCAGCAGCCTGCGGACAGGGAGGAACACCGGGGAGCTGTTTTTT. Amino acid sequence: CASSLRTGRNTGELFF.

J is TRBJ1-5 and V is TRBV3-1 (or the pseudogene TRBV3-2); 7 nucleotides match TRBD1. The J segment lost 7 bases and the V segment lost 10 bases, leaving 10 bases of the junction unmatched. CDR3 length: 13 residues. The germline CDR1 and CDR2 sequences are LGHDT and YNNKEL (reference sequence). The CDR3 protein is CATGEGGEQPQHF. As DNA, the CDR3 is TGTGCCACCGGGGAAGGGGGCGAGCAGCCCCAGCATTTT.

The V gene is TRBV19, the J gene TRBJ1-1; D uncertain. V was trimmed by 3 bases and J by 1 base, leaving 9 bases between them. Germline V CDR1 and CDR2: LNHDA, SQIVND (reference sequence). This CDR3 comprises 14 residues. The CDR3 region has the DNA TGTGCCAGTAGTATGAGAGAACAGAACACTGAAGCTTTCTTT. It yields the protein CASSMREQNTEAFF.

This clone appeared a few times. This chain uses TRBV7-9 with TRBJ1-4, with D perhaps matching TRBD1 (5 bases). CDR1 SEHNR and CDR2 FQNEAQ come from the germline V gene (reference sequence). CDR3 length: 18 amino acids. With 1 base removed from V and 2 bases from J, the gap between germline ends came to 17 bases. The CDR3 protein is CASSLGWGSGTTNEKLFF. CDR3 nucleotides: TGTGCCAGCAGCTTAGGGTGGGGGTCAGGCACGACTAATGAAAAACTGTTTTTT.

The table lists this clone with a count of one. The rearrangement joins TRBV4-1 to TRBJ2-7; D gene ambiguous. CDR3 length equals 13 residues. CDR1 and CDR2 from the germline V gene are MGHRA and YSYEKL. V was cut by 2 bases and J by 7 bases, with 12 bases left in between. The CDR3 region has the DNA TGCGCCAGCAGCCAAACTCCCGTGAGGGAGCAGTACTTC. This sequence encodes CASSQTPVREQYF.

The chain recombines TRBV14 with TRBJ1-2; tentatively, D is TRBD1 (5 bases). V lost 5 bases and J lost 2, with 9 bases in between. The CDR3 contains 13 residues. The germline gives CDR1 SGHDN, CDR2 FVKESK. The CDR3 here is CASSGQGNYGYTF. In DNA, the CDR3 is TGTGCCAGCAGCGGGCAGGGCAACTATGGCTACACCTTC.

The rearrangement links TRBV6-5 to TRBJ1-4; D is uncertain. This CDR3 has 14 residues. Looked up from germline, CDR1 is MNHEY and CDR2 is SVGAGI. The V end lost 5 bases, the J end lost 8 bases, and 15 bases lay between the germline ends. CDR3 nucleotides: TGTGCCAGCAGTACGGCGGGCGTCTACGAAAAACTGTTTTTT. It is translated as CASSTAGVYEKLFF.

The V and J genes are TRBV5-1 and TRBJ1-4; 11 nucleotides align to TRBD1. This CDR3 comprises 17 residues. In germline, CDR1 is SGHRS, CDR2 YFSETQ. V was pared by 3 bases and J by 8 bases, with 12 bases of the junction left unmatched. The CDR3 sequence: CASSSGARTGGREKLFF. The CDR3 bases are TGCGCCAGCAGCTCCGGAGCTAGGACAGGGGGCAGGGAAAAACTGTTTTTT.

The rearrangement joins TRBV2 to TRBJ2-3; 10 positions agree with TRBD2. From germline, CDR1 is SNHLY and CDR2 FYNNEI. The CDR3 has 11 residues. The ends lost 7 bases at V and 13 bases at J; junction bases unmatched: 5. The CDR3 DNA is TGTGCCAGCAAGCAGCTAGCGGGAGAGTATTTT. This translates into CASKQLAGEYF.

The V gene is TRBV3-1 (or the pseudogene TRBV3-2), the J gene TRBJ1-4; no clear D. Germline values: CDR1 LGHDT, CDR2 YNNKEL (reference sequence). Trimming took 1 base from V and 8 from J, leaving 11 bases between them. This CDR3 contains 14 residues. The CDR3 nucleotides read TGTGCCAGCAGCCAAGGGGGTGCACCCGAAAAACTGTTTTTT. Translating gives CASSQGGAPEKLFF.

J is TRBJ2-7 and V is TRBV2; TRBD2 might be the D (5 bases). The V and J ends lost 6 bases and 5 bases respectively, with 14 bases between them. CDR3 length: 13 amino acids. CDR1 is SNHLY and CDR2 is FYNNEI in the germline V gene. The CDR3 region has the DNA TGTGCCAGCAGGAGGCGGGTGGTCGACGAGCAGTACTTC. This gives the protein CASRRRVVDEQYF.